This is a list of T cell receptor beta chains from one sample in a study of technical replicates of blood from a handful of donors. Repertoires were generated with immunoSEQ multiplex PCR, while TCRdb's copy carries only in-frame clones and drops some. The sample shows about 75,000 clones, roughly nine tenths of them seen only once. Material: T cells isolated from PBMCs. The source of these receptors is a human donor in good health. Some clones in this sample may be carry-over from other donors' samples. The CDR3 runs from the conserved cysteine through the conserved F or W. D genes are given only for firm matches. Clone size, where shown, is once, few, many, or a class for clones that have expanded.

NA	NA	TRBJ1-1	TRBV7-9	TGTGCCAGCAGCTCACTACTTTATATGAACACTGAAGCTTTCTTT	CASSSLLYMNTEAFF
TRBD1	once	TRBJ1-1	TRBV20-1	TGCAGTGCTTTTGGGACAGTTGAAGCTTTCTTT	CSAFGTVEAFF
NA	NA	TRBJ2-1	TRBV27	TGTGCCAGCAGTTTAGACTGGAACAATGAGCAGTTCTTC	CASSLDWNNEQFF
NA	few	TRBJ1-1	TRBV10-3	TGTGCCATCGCAAACAGGGACACTGAAGCTTTCTTT	CAIANRDTEAFF
NA	NA	TRBJ2-1	TRBV9	TGTGCCAGCAGCGTAGCCGAGGGGGGGCCAAGGGAGCAGTTCTTC	CASSVAEGGPREQFF
TRBD1	NA	TRBJ1-3	TRBV10-3	TGTGCCATCACGGGACAGGTCTCTGGAAACACCATATATTTT	CAITGQVSGNTIYF
NA	NA	TRBJ2-2	TRBV19	TGTGCCAGTAGTATAGGGGGTAGCGGCACCGGGGAGCTGTTTTTT	CASSIGGSGTGELFF
TRBD1	few	TRBJ2-7	TRBV7-9	TGTGCCAGCAGCGGACGATCCGACAGGGGGCCTAGCCTTAGCGAGCAGTACTTC	CASSGRSDRGPSLSEQYF
NA	NA	TRBJ1-2	TRBV19	TGTGCCAGTAGTGCCGGGGAGGGGATTGGCTACACCTTC	CASSAGEGIGYTF
NA	once	TRBJ1-4	TRBV11-2	TGTGCCAGCAGCTTAGAATACAGGAACAATGAAAAACTGTTTTTT	CASSLEYRNNEKLFF
TRBD2	NA	TRBJ2-7	TRBV6-5	TGTGCCAGCAATAAGGGACTAGCGGTATCCTACGAGCAGTACTTC	CASNKGLAVSYEQYF
TRBD1	once	TRBJ2-7	TRBV9	TGTGCCAGCTCCCCCGGGACAGACTCCTACGAGCAGTACTTC	CASSPGTDSYEQYF
TRBD1	NA	TRBJ1-1	TRBV4-1	TGCGCCAGCAGCAGAACGACAGGGGTGCTCACTGAAGCTTTCTTT	CASSRTTGVLTEAFF
NA	once	TRBJ1-1	TRBV30	TGTGCCTGGAGTGTTTCGGGGGGCCGAAGTAAAGCTTTCTTT	CAWSVSGGRSKAFF
NA	once	TRBJ1-2	TRBV21-1	TGTGCCAGCAGCAACCCAGGGGCTATCTATGGCTACACCTTC	CASSNPGAIYGYTF
NA	NA	TRBJ2-5	TRBV2	TGTGCCAGCAAGGCAGGCTCGCAAGAGACCCAGTACTTC	CASKAGSQETQYF
NA	NA	TRBJ1-1	TRBV30	TGTGCCTGGAGGGCCACTGAAGCTTTCTTT	CAWRATEAFF
TRBD1	NA	TRBJ1-1	TRBV2	TGTGCCAGCAGTCGACAGGGGGCCAACACTGAAGCTTTCTTT	CASSRQGANTEAFF
NA	NA	TRBJ2-5	TRBV7-9	TGTGCCAGCACTGTAGGGGGGGGCCGGACCCAAGAGACCCAGTACTTC	CASTVGGGRTQETQYF